Here is one TCR beta chain with its context. This entry comes from a study of T cell changes during pregnancy in multiple sclerosis. Germline lookup yields CDR1 SGHRS and CDR2 YFSETQ. The V end was cut by 4 bases, the J end by 11 bases, with 21 bases between. The CDR3 sequence is 14 residues long. Clones were sequenced by immunoSEQ multiplex PCR, and TCRdb holds only the in-frame ones, with some missing. This table has 80,000 to 100,000 clones, 90% to 95% appearing once. This specimen was peripheral blood, taken after pregnancy. This clonotype was sampled from a female donor in good health, enrolled as a control in a pregnancy study. This chain joins TRBV5-1 and TRBJ1-1; tentatively, D is TRBD1 (5 bases). As DNA, the CDR3 is TGCGCCAGCAGCCCGCTTCTTCAGGGCAAGGGGGCTTTCTTT. This gives the protein CASSPLLQGKGAFF.